Listed here are 4 T cell receptor beta chains from one sample, sequenced in a study of cytomegalovirus exposure and HLA in healthy donors. Primers: 60 Vbeta forward and 13 Jbeta reverse. Method: immunoSEQ multiplex PCR; TCRdb's copy keeps in-frame clones and lacks some. Among about 130,000 clones, roughly 83% were seen once, and the ten largest hold around 1.2%. The sequenced material came from PBMCs. The receptors were sampled from a girl aged 2 to 9 in good health and CMV-seronegative.

The rearrangement uses TRBV6-5 and TRBJ2-5; no definite D call. Germline values: CDR1 MNHEY, CDR2 SVGAGI. V was pared by 1 base and J by 1 base, with 7 bases between. This CDR3 has 14 amino acids. In DNA, the CDR3 is TGTGCCAGCAGTTACTTTCCGGGCCAAGAGACCCAGTACTTC. It is translated as CASSYFPGQETQYF.

The chain is built from TRBV30 and TRBJ2-5, with D unclear. Germline V gene lookup returns CDR1 GTSNPN and CDR2 SVGIG (reference sequence). Trimming shortened V by 0 bases and J by 8 bases, and 7 bases separated the two germline ends. This CDR3 has 11 amino acids. The CDR3 is CAWSVGVTQYF. The DNA of the CDR3 is TGTGCCTGGAGTGTAGGAGTTACCCAGTACTTC.

This chain connects TRBV6-6 to TRBJ1-5; no clear D. The CDR3 length is 13 residues. V lost 0 bases and J 7 bases, leaving 7 bases between the germline ends. Germline V CDR1 and CDR2: MNHNY, SVGAGI (reference sequence). The CDR3 bases are TGTGCCAGCAGTTACTCATCCCAGCAGCCCCAGCATTTT. Its protein product is CASSYSSQQPQHF.

The chain couples TRBV12-5 to TRBJ2-5; D possibly corresponds to TRBD1 (6 bases). The DNA end is more similar to TRBJ2-7, so the J call may be wrong. The V gene's germline CDR1 is LGHNT and CDR2 FRNRAP. CDR3 size: 12 residues. CDR3 bases: TGTGCTAGTCTTCAGGGGCAATACGAGCAGTACTTC. Translated: CASLQGQYEQYF.